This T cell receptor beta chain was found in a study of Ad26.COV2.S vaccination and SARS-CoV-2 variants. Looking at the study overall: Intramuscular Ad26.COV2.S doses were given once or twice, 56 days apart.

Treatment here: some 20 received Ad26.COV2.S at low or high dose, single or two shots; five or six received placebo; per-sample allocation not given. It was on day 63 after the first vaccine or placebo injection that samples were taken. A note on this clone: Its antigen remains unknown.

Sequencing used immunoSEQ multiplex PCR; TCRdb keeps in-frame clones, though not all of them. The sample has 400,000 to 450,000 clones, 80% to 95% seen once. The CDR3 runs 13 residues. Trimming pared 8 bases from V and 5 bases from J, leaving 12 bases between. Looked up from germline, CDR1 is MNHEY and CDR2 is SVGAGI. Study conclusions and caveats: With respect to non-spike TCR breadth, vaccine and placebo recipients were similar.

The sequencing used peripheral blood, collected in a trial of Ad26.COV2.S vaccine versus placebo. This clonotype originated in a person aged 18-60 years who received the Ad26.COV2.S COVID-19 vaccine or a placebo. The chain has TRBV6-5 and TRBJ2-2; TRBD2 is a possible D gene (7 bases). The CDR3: CASEGGRTGELFF. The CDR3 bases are TGTGCCAGCGAGGGGGGGCGGACCGGGGAGCTGTTTTTT.